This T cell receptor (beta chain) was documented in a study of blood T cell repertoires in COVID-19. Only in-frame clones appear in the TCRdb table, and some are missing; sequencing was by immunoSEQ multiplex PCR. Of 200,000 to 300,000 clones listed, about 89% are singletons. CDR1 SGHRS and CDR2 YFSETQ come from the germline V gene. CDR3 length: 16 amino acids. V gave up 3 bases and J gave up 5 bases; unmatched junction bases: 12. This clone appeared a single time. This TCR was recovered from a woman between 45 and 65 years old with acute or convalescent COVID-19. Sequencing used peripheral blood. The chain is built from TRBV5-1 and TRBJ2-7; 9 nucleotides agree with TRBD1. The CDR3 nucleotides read TGCGCCAGCAGCTATACGGTGGGACAGGGAGTCCACGAGCAGTACTTC. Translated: CASSYTVGQGVHEQYF.